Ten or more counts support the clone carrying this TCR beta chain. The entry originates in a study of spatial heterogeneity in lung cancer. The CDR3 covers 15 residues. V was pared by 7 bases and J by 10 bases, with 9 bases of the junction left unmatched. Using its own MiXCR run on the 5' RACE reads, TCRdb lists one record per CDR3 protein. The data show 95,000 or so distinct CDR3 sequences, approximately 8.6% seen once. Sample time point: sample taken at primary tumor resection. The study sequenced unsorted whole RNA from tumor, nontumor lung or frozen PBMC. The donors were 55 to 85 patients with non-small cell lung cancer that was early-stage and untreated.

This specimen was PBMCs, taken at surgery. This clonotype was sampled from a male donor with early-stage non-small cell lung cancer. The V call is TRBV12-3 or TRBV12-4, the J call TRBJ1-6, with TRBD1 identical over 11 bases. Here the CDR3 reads CASTIGTGGRSPLHF. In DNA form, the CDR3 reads TGTGCCAGCACCATTGGGACAGGGGGTAGATCACCCCTCCACTTT.